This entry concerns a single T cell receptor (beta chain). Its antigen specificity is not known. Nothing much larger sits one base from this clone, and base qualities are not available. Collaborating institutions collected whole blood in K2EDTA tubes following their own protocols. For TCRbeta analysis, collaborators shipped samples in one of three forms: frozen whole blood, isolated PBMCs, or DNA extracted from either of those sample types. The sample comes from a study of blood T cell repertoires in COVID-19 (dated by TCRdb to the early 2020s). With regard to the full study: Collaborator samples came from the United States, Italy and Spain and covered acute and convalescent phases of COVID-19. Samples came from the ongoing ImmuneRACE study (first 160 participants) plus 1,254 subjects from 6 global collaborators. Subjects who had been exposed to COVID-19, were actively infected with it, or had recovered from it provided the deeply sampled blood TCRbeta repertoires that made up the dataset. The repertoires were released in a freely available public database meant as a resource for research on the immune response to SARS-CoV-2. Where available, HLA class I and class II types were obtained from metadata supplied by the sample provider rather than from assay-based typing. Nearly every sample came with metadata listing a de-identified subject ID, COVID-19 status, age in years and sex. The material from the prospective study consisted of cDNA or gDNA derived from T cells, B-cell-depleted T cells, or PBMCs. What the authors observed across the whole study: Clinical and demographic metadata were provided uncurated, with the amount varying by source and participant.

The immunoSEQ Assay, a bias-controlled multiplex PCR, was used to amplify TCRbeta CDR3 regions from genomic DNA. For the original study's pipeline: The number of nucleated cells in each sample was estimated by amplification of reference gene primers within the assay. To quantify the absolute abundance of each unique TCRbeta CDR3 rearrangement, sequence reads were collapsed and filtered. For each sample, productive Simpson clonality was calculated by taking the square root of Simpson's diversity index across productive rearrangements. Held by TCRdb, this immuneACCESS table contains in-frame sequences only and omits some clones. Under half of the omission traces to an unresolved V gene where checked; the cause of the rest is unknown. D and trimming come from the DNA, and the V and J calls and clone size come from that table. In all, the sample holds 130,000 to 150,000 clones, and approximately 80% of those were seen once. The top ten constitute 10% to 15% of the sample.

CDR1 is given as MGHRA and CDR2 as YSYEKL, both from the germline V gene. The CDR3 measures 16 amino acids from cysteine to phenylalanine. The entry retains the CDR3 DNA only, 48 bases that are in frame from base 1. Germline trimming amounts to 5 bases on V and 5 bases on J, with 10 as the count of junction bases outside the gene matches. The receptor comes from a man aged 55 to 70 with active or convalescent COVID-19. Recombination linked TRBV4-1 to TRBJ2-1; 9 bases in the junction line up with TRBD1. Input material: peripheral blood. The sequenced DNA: TGCGCCAGCAGCTCCCCCGACAGGGGGATACACAATGAGCAGTTCTTC. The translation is CASSSPDRGIHNEQFF.